This T cell receptor beta chain came from a study of cytomegalovirus exposure and HLA in healthy donors. Only in-frame clones appear in the TCRdb table, and some are missing; sequencing was by immunoSEQ multiplex PCR. The data hold roughly 56,000 clones, with 93% observed a single time. This CDR3 comprises 13 residues. Trimming pared 2 bases from V and 4 bases from J, leaving 8 bases between. Germline lookup yields CDR1 SEHNR and CDR2 FQNEAQ (reference sequence). The chain couples TRBV7-9 to TRBJ2-5, with a weak D call TRBD2 (5 bases). Material: PBMCs. This clonotype was sampled from a woman aged 18-29 years in good health and CMV-seropositive. DNA of the CDR3: TGTGCCAGCAGCTTAACTAGGACAGAGACCCAGTACTTC. It is translated as CASSLTRTETQYF.